Here is one T cell receptor beta chain with its context. What it binds is not known. No neoadjuvant therapy was given to the selected pancreatic ductal adenocarcinoma patients before their surgery. This record comes from a study of T cells in pancreatic ductal adenocarcinoma. Clones were read by immunoSEQ multiplex PCR, and TCRdb kept only the in-frame ones, dropping some. The table lists around 100,000 clones, roughly 96% of them singletons, with 2.5% to 3.5% in the top ten. The study, taken as a whole, reports: No significant tumor-blood clonality difference; means were about 0.12 and 0.07. Compared with tumor, blood showed more total productive templates and 6.5 to 10-fold more clonotypes. Tumors hold more CD45RO+ effector T cells, which may bias toward lower diversity. The resected pancreatic cancer cohort was biased toward the minority with early-stage disease.

Germline CDR1 SEHNR, CDR2 FQNEAQ (reference sequence). V was pared by 6 bases and J by 9 bases, with 21 bases between. There are 15 residues in the CDR3. Source material: PBMCs. The chain combines TRBV7-9 with TRBJ1-3; D gene ambiguous. This sequence originates from a human donor with pancreatic ductal adenocarcinoma. Written as DNA, the CDR3 is TGTGCCAGCAGTAAAGATTCACCCTCCCTGAGCACCATATATTTT. It encodes CASSKDSPSLSTIYF.